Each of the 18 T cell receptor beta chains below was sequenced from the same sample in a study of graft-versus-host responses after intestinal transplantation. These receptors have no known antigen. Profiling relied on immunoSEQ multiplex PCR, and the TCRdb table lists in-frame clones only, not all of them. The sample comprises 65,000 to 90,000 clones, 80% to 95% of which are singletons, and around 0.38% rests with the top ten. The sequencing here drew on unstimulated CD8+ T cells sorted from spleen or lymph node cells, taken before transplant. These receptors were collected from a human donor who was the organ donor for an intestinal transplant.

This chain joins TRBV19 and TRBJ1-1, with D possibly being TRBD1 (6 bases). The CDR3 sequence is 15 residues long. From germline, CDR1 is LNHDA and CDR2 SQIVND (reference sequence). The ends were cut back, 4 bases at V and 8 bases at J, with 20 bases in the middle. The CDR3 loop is CASSTQWGGQEEAFF. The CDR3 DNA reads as TGTGCCAGTAGTACCCAGTGGGGGGGCCAAGAGGAAGCTTTCTTT.

CDR3 in amino acids: CASSQAGQVSGQGKLFF. CDR3 bases: TGCGCCAGCAGCCAAGCAGGACAGGTTTCAGGTCAAGGAAAACTGTTTTTT. The chain has TRBV4-3 and TRBJ1-4; 7 positions match TRBD1. With 1 base clipped from V and 10 bases from J, the junction kept 15 bases outside the gene matches. Germline V gives CDR1 LGHNA, CDR2 YSLEER. The length of the CDR3 is 17 residues.

Here the CDR3 reads CASSRGDSYEQYF. In DNA, the CDR3 is TGCGCCAGCAGCCGAGGGGACTCCTACGAGCAGTACTTC. The chain recombines TRBV4-1 with TRBJ2-5; D tentatively reads TRBD1 or TRBD2 (5 bases each). The last part of the DNA fits TRBJ2-7 better; the J call may be wrong. This CDR3 contains 13 residues. The V gene's germline CDR1 is MGHRA and CDR2 YSYEKL.

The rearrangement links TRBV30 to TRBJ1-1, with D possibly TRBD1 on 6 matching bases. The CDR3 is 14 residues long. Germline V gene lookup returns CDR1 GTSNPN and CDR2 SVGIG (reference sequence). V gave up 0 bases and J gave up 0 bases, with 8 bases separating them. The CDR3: CAWSVGTLNTEAFF. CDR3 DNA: TGTGCCTGGAGTGTAGGGACACTGAACACTGAAGCTTTCTTT.

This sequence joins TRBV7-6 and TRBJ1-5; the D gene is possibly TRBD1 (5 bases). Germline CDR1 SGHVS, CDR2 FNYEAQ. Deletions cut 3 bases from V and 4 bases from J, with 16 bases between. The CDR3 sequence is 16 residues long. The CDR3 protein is CASSLRGGGSNQPQHF. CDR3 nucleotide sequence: TGTGCCAGCAGCTTGCGGGGCGGGGGGTCAAATCAGCCCCAGCATTTT.

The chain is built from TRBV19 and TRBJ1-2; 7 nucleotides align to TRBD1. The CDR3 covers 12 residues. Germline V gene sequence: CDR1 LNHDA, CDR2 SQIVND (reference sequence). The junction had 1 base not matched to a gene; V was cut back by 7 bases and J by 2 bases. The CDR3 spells CASTQGNYGYTF. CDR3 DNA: TGTGCCAGTACACAGGGGAACTATGGCTACACCTTC.

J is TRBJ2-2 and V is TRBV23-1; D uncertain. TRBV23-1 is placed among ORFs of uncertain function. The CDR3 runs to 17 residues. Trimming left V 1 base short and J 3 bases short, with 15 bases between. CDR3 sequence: CASSQYEIGDYTGELFF. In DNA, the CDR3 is TGCGCCAGCAGTCAATATGAGATAGGAGACTACACCGGGGAGCTGTTTTTT.

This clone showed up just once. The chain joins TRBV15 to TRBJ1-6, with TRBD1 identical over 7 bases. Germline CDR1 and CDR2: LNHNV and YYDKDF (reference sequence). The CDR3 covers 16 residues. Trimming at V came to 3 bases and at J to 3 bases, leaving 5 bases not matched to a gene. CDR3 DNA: TGTGCCACCAGCAGGGGGGACAGAGGCTATAATTCACCCCTCCACTTT. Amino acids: CATSRGDRGYNSPLHF.

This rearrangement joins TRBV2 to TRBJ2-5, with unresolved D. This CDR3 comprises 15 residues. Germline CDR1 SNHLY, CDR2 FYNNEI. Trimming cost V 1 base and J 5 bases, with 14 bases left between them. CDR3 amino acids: CASSEVGSRYETQYF. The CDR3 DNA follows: TGTGCCAGCAGTGAAGTTGGTAGCAGATATGAGACCCAGTACTTC.

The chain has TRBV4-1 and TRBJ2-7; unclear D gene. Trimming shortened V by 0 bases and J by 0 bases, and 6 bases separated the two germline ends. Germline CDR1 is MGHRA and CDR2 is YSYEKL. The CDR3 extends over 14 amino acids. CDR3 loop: CASSQDEVSYEQYF. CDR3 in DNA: TGCGCCAGCAGCCAAGATGAGGTCTCCTACGAGCAGTACTTC.

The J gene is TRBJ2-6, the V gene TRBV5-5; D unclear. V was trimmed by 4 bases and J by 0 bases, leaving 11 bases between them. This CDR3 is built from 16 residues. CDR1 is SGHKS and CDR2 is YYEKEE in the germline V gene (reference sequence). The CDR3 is CASSHPESSGANVLTF. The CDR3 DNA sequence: TGTGCCAGCAGCCATCCTGAGAGCTCTGGGGCCAACGTCCTGACTTTC. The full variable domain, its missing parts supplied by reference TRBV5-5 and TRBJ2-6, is DAGVTQSPTHLIKTRGQQVTLRCSPISGHKSVSWYQQVLGQGPQFIFQYYEKEERGRGNFPDRFSARQFPNYSSELNVNALLLGDSALYLCASSHPESSGANVLTFGAGSRLTVL.

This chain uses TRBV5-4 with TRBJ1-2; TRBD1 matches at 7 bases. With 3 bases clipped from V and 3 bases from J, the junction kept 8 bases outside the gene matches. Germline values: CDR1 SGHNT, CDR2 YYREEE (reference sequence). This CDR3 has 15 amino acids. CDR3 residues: CASSWLGQADYGYTF. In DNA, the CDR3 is TGTGCCAGCAGCTGGCTTGGACAGGCAGACTATGGCTACACCTTC.

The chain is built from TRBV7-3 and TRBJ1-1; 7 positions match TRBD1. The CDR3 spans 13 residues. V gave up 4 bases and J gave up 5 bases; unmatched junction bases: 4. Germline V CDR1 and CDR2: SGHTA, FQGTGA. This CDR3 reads CASSSYRGTEAFF. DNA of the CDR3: TGTGCCAGCAGCTCCTACAGGGGAACTGAAGCTTTCTTT.

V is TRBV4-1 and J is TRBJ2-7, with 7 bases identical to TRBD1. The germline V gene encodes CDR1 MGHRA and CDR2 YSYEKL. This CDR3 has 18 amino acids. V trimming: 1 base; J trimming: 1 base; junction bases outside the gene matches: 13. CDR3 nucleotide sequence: TGCGCCAGCAGCCAAGTCTTATTACGGGACAGAGAGTCCTACGAGCAGTACTTC. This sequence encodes CASSQVLLRDRESYEQYF.

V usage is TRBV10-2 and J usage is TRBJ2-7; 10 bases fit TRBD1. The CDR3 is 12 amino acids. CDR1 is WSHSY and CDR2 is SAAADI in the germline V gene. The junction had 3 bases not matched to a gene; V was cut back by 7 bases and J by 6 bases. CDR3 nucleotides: TGCGCCAGCACTTGGACAGGGGGCGAGCAGTACTTC. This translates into CASTWTGGEQYF.

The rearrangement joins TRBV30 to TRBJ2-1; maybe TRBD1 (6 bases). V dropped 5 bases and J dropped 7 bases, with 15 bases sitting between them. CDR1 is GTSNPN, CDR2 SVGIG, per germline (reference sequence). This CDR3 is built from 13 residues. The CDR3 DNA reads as TGTGCCTGGGGAAGGACAGAGGGGAATGAGCAGTTCTTC. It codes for CAWGRTEGNEQFF.

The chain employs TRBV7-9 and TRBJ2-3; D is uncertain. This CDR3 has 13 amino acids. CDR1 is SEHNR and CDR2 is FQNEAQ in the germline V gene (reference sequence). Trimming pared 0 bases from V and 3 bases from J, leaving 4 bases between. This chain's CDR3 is CASSLALTDTQYF. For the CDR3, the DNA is TGTGCCAGCAGCTTAGCGTTAACAGATACGCAGTATTTT. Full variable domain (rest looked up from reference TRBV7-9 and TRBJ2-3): DTGVSQNPRHKITKRGQNVTFRCDPISEHNRLYWYRQTLGQGPEFLTYFQNEAQLEKSRLLSDRFSAERPKGSFSTLEIQRTEQGDSAMYLCASSLALTDTQYFGPGTRLTVL.

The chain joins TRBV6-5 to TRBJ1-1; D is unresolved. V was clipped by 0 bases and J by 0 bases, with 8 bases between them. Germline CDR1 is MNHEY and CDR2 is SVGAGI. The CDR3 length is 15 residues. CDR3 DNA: TGTGCCAGCAGTTACTCGGCGGGTCTGAACACTGAAGCTTTCTTT. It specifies CASSYSAGLNTEAFF.